Shown below are 8 T cell receptor beta chains from a single sample sequenced in a study of yellow fever vaccine responses in identical twins. One entry per CDR3 protein results from TCRdb running MiXCR on the RT-PCR reads. The data hold 13,000 or so distinct CDR3 sequences, with 84% observed a single time. The material was T cells from blood (PBMCs), unsorted or a sorted subset (not recorded which), obtained before or after yellow fever vaccination (not recorded which). The receptors were gathered from a woman aged 18-29 years who received the yellow fever vaccine.

A word on this clonotype: One end of the junction is discordant with germline, which a read error may explain. The V and J genes are TRBV11-3 and TRBJ1-3, with D maybe TRBD1 (6 bases). This CDR3 has 15 residues. Germline CDR1 reads SGHNT; CDR2 reads YENEEA. CDR3 protein: CVSSITGPSGNTIYF. CDR3 sequence (DNA): TGTGTCAGCAGCATTACAGGGCCCTCTGGAAACACCATATATTTT.

This rearrangement joins TRBV23-1 to TRBJ2-1; 9 positions match TRBD1. TRBV23-1 is treated as an ORF (open reading frame) with a function not yet certain. CDR3 length equals 16 residues. V trimming: 1 base; J trimming: 1 base; junction bases outside the gene matches: 2. CDR3 residues: CASSQLDRGSYNEQFF. The CDR3 bases are TGCGCCAGCAGTCAATTGGACAGGGGTTCCTACAATGAGCAGTTCTTC.

The chain joins TRBV12-3 or TRBV12-4 to TRBJ2-5; maybe TRBD1 (6 bases). Trimming removed 7 bases from V and 3 bases from J, with 9 bases in between. The CDR3 runs to 12 residues. CDR3 nucleotide sequence: TGTGCCAGCAACGCAGGGGAAGAGACCCAGTACTTC. This encodes CASNAGEETQYF.

Details on this clonotype: One end of the junction varies from germline; a read error may be responsible. The chain has TRBV18 and TRBJ1-1, with D unresolved. The CDR3 spans 13 residues. Germline CDR1 and CDR2: KGHSH and LQKENI. CDR3 DNA: TGTGCCAGCTCGCCACAGAGGAACACTGAAGCTTTCTTT. Protein product: CASSPQRNTEAFF.

This clonotype showed up just a few times. The V call is TRBV7-6, the J call TRBJ1-1; D is perhaps TRBD1 (6 bases). V was pared by 0 bases and J by 8 bases, with 10 bases between. The germline gives CDR1 SGHVS, CDR2 FNYEAQ. This CDR3 is built from 13 residues. This CDR3 reads CASSLADSREAFF. The CDR3 DNA reads TGTGCCAGCAGCTTAGCGGACAGTAGAGAAGCTTTCTTT.

Of note for this clonotype: The junction and the germline gene differ at one end; a read error may be behind it. This rearrangement joins TRBV11-3 to TRBJ2-1; D possibly uses TRBD1 or TRBD2 (5 bases each). The CDR3 length is 16 residues. CDR1 is SGHNT, CDR2 YENEEA, per germline. CDR3 nucleotide sequence: TGTGCCAGCAGCTTAGATGGGCAGGGAGCTTACAATGAGCAGATCTTC. It translates to CASSLDGQGAYNEQIF.

V gene TRBV5-5 combines with J gene TRBJ2-7; TRBD2 aligns across 9 bases. The V gene end was trimmed by 0 bases and the J gene end by 5 bases; junction bases not matched to a gene: 0. The CDR3 has 13 amino acids. The germline V gene encodes CDR1 SGHKS and CDR2 YYEKEE (reference sequence). CDR3 sequence: CASSLGLADEQYF. The CDR3 coding sequence is TGTGCCAGCAGCTTGGGACTAGCGGACGAGCAGTACTTC.

The table lists this clonotype with a count of one. This sequence joins TRBV5-1 and TRBJ2-7; maybe TRBD1 (5 bases). Trimming removed 3 bases at V and 4 bases at J, with 26 bases between. This CDR3 comprises 18 residues. CDR1 and CDR2 from the germline V gene are SGHRS and YFSETQ. The CDR3 DNA reads TGCGCCAGCAGCTCTCCGCCCGACACCCCGACAGTCGAATACGAGCAGTACTTC. Its protein is CASSSPPDTPTVEYEQYF.